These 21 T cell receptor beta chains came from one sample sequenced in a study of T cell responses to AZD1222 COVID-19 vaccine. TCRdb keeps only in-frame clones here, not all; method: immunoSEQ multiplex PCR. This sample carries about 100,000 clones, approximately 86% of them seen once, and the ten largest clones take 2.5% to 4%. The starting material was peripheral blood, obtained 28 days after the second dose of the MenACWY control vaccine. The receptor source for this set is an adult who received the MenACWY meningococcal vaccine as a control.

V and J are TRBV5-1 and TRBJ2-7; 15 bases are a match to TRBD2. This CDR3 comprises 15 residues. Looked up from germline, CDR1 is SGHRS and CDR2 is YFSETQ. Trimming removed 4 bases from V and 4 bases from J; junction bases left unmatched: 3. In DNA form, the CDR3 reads TGCGCCAGCAGCCGGACTAGCGGGGGGGCTTACGAGCAGTACTTC. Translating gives CASSRTSGGAYEQYF.

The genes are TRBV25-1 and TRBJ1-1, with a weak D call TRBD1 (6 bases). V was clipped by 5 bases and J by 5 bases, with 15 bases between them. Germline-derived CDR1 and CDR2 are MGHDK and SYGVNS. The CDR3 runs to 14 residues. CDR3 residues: CASSPRGLGTEAFF. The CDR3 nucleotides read TGTGCCAGCAGTCCCCGGGGGCTGGGAACTGAAGCTTTCTTT.

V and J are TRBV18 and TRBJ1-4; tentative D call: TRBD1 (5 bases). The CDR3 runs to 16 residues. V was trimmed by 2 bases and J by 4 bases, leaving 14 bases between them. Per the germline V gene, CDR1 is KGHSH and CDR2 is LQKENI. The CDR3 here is CASSPSIAGRNEKLFF. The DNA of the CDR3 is TGTGCCAGCTCACCATCTATTGCAGGGCGTAATGAAAAACTGTTTTTT.

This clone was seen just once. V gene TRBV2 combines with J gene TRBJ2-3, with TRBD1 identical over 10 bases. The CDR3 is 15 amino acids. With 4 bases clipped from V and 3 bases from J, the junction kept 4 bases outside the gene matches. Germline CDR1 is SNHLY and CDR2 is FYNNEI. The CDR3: CASSGQGAGTDTQYF. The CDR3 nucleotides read TGTGCCAGCAGTGGACAGGGGGCGGGGACAGATACGCAGTATTTT. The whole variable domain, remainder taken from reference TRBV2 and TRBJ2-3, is EPEVTQTPSHQVTQMGQEVILRCVPISNHLYFYWYRQILGQKVEFLVSFYNNEISEKSEIFDDQFSVERPDGSNFTLKIRSTKLEDSAMYFCASSGQGAGTDTQYFGPGTRLTVL.

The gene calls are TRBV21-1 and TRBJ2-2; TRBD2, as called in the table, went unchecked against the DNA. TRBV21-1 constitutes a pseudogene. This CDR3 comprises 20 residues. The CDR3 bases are TGTGCCAGCAGCAACCGGACTAGCGGGGGATATATAAAGAACACCGGGGAGCTGTTTTTT. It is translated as CASSNRTSGGYIKNTGELFF.

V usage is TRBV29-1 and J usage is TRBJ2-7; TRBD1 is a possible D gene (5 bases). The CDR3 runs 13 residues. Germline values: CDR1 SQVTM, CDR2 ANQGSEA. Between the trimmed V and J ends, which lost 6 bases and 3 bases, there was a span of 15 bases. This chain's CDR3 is CSVESSQGYEQYF. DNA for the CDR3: TGCAGCGTCGAAAGCAGCCAGGGCTACGAGCAGTACTTC.

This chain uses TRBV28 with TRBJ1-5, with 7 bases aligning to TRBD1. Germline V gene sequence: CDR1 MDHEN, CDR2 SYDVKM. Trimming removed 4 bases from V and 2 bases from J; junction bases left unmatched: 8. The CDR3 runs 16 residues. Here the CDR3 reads CASSSGQDSRNQPQHF. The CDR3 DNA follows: TGTGCCAGCAGTTCAGGACAGGATTCGCGCAATCAGCCCCAGCATTTT.

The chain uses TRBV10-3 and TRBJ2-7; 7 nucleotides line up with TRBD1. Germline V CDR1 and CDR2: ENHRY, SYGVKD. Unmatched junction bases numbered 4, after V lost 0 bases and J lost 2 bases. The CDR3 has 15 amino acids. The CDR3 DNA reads TGTGCCATCAGTGAGTCGGGTACAGGGGCCTACGAGCAGTACTTC. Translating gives CAISESGTGAYEQYF.

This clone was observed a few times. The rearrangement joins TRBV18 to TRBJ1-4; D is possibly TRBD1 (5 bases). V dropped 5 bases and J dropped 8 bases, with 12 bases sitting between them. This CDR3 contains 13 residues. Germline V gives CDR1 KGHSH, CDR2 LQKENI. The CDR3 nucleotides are TGTGCCAGCTCAACCGCAGGGCCCGAAAAACTGTTTTTT. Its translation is CASSTAGPEKLFF.

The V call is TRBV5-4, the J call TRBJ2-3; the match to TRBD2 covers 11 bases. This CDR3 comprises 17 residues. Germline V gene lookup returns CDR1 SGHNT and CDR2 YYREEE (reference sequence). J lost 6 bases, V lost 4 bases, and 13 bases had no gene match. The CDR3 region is CASSAGLAVSKWDTQYF. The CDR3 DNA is TGTGCCAGCAGCGCGGGACTAGCGGTTTCTAAATGGGATACGCAGTATTTT.

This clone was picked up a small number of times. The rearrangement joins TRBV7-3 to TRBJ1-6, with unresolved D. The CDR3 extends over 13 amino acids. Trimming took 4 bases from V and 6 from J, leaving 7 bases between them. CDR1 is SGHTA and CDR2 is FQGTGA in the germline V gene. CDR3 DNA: TGTGCCAGCAGCTCGGAACCTAATTCACCCCTCCACTTT. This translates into CASSSEPNSPLHF.

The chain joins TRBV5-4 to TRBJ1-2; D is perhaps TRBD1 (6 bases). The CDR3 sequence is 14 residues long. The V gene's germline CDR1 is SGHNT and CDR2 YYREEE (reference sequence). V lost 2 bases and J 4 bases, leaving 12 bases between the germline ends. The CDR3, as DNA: TGTGCCAGCAGCTTAGGCCAGGGGATCTATGGCTACACCTTC. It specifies CASSLGQGIYGYTF.

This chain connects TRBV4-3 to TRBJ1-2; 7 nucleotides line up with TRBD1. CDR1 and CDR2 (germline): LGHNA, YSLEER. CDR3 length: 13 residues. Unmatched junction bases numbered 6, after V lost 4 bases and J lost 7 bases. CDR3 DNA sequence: TGCGCCAGCAGCCGAACAGGGGTATCTGGCTACACCTTC. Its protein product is CASSRTGVSGYTF.

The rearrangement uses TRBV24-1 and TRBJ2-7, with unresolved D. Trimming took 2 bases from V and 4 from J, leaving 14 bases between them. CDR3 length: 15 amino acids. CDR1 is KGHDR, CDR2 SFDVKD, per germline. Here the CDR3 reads CATSDSRTAQYEQYF. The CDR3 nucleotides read TGTGCCACCAGTGATTCTAGGACGGCTCAATACGAGCAGTACTTC.

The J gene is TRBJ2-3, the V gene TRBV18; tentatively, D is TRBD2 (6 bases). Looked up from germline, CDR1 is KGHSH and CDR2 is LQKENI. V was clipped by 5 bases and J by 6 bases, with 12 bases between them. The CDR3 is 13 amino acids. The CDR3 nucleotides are TGTGCCAGCTCAGCCCCTAGCGCGGATACGCAGTATTTT. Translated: CASSAPSADTQYF.

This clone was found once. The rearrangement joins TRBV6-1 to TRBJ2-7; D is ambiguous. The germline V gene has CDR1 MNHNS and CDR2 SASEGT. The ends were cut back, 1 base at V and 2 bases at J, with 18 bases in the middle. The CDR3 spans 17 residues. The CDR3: CASSEGTRRVTAYEQYF. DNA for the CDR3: TGTGCCAGCAGTGAAGGTACCCGCCGTGTTACAGCCTACGAGCAGTACTTC.

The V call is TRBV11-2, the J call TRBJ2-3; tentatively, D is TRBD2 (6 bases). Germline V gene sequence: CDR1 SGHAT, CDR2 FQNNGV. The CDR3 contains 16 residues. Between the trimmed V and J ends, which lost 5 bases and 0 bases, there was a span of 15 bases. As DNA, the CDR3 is TGTGCCAGCAGCCCCAGAACTAGCCTTAGCACAGATACGCAGTATTTT. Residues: CASSPRTSLSTDTQYF.

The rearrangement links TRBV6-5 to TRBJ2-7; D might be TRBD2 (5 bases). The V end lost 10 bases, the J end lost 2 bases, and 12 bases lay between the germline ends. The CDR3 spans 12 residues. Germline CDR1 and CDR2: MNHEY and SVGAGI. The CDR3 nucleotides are TGTGCCACGGAGGACTCAGCCTACGAGCAGTACTTC. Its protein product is CATEDSAYEQYF.

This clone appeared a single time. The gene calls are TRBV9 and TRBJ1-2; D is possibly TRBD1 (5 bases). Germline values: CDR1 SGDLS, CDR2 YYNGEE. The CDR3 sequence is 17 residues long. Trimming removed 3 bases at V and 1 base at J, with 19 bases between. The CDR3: CASSAPVDRYLNYGYTF. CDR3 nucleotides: TGTGCCAGCAGCGCCCCTGTCGACAGATACCTTAACTATGGCTACACCTTC.

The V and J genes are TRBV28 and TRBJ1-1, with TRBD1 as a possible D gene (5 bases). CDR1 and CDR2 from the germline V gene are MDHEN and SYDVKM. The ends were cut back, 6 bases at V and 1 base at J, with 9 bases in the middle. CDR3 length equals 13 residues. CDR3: CASREGTNTEAFF. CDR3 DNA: TGTGCCAGCAGGGAGGGGACGAACACTGAAGCTTTCTTT.

The DNA of the CDR3 is TGTGCCAGCAGCCAAGTAGGGCCCTATGGCTACACCTTC. Protein product: CASSQVGPYGYTF. The rearrangement links TRBV3-1 (or the pseudogene TRBV3-2) to TRBJ1-2; D is uncertain. Germline V CDR1 and CDR2: LGHDT, YNNKEL (reference sequence). CDR3 size: 13 residues. Deletions cut 1 base from V and 4 bases from J, with 7 bases between.